This record looks at one T cell receptor (beta chain) sequence and its context. Arm-PCR of CDR3 regions and iRepertoire HTBI primers were used to build TCR beta libraries. TCRdb reprocessed the multiplex PCR reads via MiXCR and lists one record per CDR3 protein. The data show some 250,000 distinct CDR3 sequences, with approximately 18% seen just once and about 15% held by the top ten. This sample was included in a study of regulatory T cells in long-lasting Graves disease. The time point: newly diagnosed GD, antithyroid drugs for less than 3 months. PBMC-extracted RNA yielded the TCR library. This CDR3 region has 15 residues. Trimming left V 5 bases short and J 0 bases short, with 11 bases between. Germline V CDR1 and CDR2: MNHEY, SVGEGT. Separately, the same data were catalogued under a study of T cells in Graves' hyperthyroidism and ophthalmopathy. That report notes: TCR CDR3 underwent first-round RT-PCR with the HTBI primer set. Blood also showed most of the thyroid clonotypes that were expanded above 0.001.

Here the sequenced sample was peripheral blood mononuclear cells (PBMCs), taken at new diagnosis, from a patient treated with antithyroid drugs. The chain combines TRBV6-2 or TRBV6-3 with TRBJ1-5; possible D gene TRBD1, 6 bases. The clonotype comes from a woman aged 25 to 45 with Graves disease. CDR3 amino acids: CASSITGYSNQPQHF. The CDR3 DNA reads as TGTGCCAGCAGTATAACAGGGTATAGCAATCAGCCCCAGCATTTT.